These T cell receptor beta chains were read from a single sample in a study of shared clonotypes between healthy human individuals. Some clones are missing from TCRdb's copy, which holds only in-frame ones; the method was immunoSEQ multiplex PCR. The data contain under 2.5 million clones, about nine tenths of them singletons. The sequenced sample consisted of naive CD4+ T cells from PBMCs. The source of these receptors is a man aged 18 to 30 in good health. Some clones in this sample may be carry-over from other donors' samples. The CDR3 runs from the conserved cysteine through the conserved F or W. The D gene is left open where the match is weak. For some rows the clone size is stated as once, few or many, or as a class when expanded; others skip it.

D,J,size,V,CDR3,DNA
NA,TRBJ2-3,once,TRBV12-2,CASRLAVDTQYF,TGTGCAAGTCGCTTAGCCGTCGATACGCAGTATTTT
NA,TRBJ1-3,once,TRBV7-2,CASSSRGWGNTIYF,TGTGCCAGCAGCTCCAGGGGTTGGGGAAACACCATATATTTT
NA,TRBJ2-6,NA,TRBV7-3,CASSLGLTSGANVLTF,TGTGCCAGCAGCTTAGGTCTCACGTCTGGGGCCAACGTCCTGACTTTC
TRBD1,TRBJ2-7,NA,TRBV9,CASSGGTGLKVYEQYF,TGTGCCAGCAGCGGAGGGACAGGTCTAAAGGTGTACGAGCAGTACTTC
NA,TRBJ2-1,NA,TRBV7-2,CASSLVGKHNEQFF,TGTGCCAGCAGCTTAGTCGGCAAGCACAATGAGCAGTTCTTC
NA,TRBJ1-5,once,TRBV28,CASTSYRPGGNQPQHF,TGTGCCAGCACATCCTATAGACCCGGGGGCAATCAGCCCCAGCATTTT
TRBD1,TRBJ1-2,NA,TRBV18,CASSPPRSQGVDYGYTF,TGTGCCAGCTCACCACCGAGGTCACAGGGGGTCGACTATGGCTACACCTTC
TRBD1,TRBJ1-2,NA,TRBV14,CASSQDRTGAHTF,TGTGCCAGCAGCCAAGACCGGACAGGGGCGCACACCTTC
NA,TRBJ2-3,NA,TRBV19,CASRPTRIGTDTQYF,TGTGCCAGTAGACCCACAAGGATTGGCACAGATACGCAGTATTTT
NA,TRBJ1-1,NA,TRBV5-1,CASSLEAGVEAFF,TGCGCCAGCAGCTTGGAGGCAGGGGTTGAAGCTTTCTTT
NA,TRBJ1-1,NA,TRBV29-1,CSVEDPREFQDTEAFF,TGCAGCGTTGAAGATCCGAGGGAATTTCAGGACACTGAAGCTTTCTTT
NA,TRBJ2-5,NA,TRBV9,CASSVAAGKETQYF,TGTGCCAGCAGCGTAGCTGCAGGGAAAGAGACCCAGTACTTC
NA,TRBJ1-4,NA,TRBV4-1,CASSQSSNPTGEKLFF,TGCGCCAGCAGCCAATCGTCAAATCCTACCGGTGAAAAACTGTTTTTT
NA,TRBJ2-5,NA,TRBV7-3,CASSLAGVGGETQYF,TGTGCCAGCAGCTTAGCCGGGGTAGGAGGAGAGACCCAGTACTTC
NA,TRBJ2-1,NA,TRBV5-1,CASSLGVYEQFF,TGCGCCAGCAGCTTGGGAGTATATGAGCAGTTCTTC
TRBD1,TRBJ1-1,NA,TRBV28,CASRMTGVRTEAFF,TGTGCCAGCAGGATGACAGGGGTCCGGACTGAAGCTTTCTTT
NA,TRBJ2-6,NA,TRBV6-5,CASSYSDASGANVLTF,TGTGCCAGCAGTTACTCCGATGCCTCTGGGGCCAACGTCCTGACTTTC
NA,TRBJ1-5,NA,TRBV18,CASSPGQFSNQPQHF,TGTGCCAGCTCACCAGGACAGTTTAGCAATCAGCCCCAGCATTTT
TRBD2,TRBJ2-7,NA,TRBV6-6,CASSSGGFWYF,TGTGCCAGCAGTTCCGGGGGGTTTTGGTACTTC
NA,TRBJ1-3,NA,TRBV6-1,CASSLYRAGNTIYF,TGTGCCAGCAGCCTATACCGCGCTGGAAACACCATATATTTT
TRBD1,TRBJ2-5,NA,TRBV5-1,CASSLGDRGGETQYF,TGCGCCAGCAGCTTGGGGGACAGGGGAGGCGAGACCCAGTACTTC
NA,TRBJ2-3,NA,TRBV5-1,CASSDGSQAGDTQYF,TGCGCCAGCAGCGACGGGAGTCAAGCGGGAGATACGCAGTATTTT